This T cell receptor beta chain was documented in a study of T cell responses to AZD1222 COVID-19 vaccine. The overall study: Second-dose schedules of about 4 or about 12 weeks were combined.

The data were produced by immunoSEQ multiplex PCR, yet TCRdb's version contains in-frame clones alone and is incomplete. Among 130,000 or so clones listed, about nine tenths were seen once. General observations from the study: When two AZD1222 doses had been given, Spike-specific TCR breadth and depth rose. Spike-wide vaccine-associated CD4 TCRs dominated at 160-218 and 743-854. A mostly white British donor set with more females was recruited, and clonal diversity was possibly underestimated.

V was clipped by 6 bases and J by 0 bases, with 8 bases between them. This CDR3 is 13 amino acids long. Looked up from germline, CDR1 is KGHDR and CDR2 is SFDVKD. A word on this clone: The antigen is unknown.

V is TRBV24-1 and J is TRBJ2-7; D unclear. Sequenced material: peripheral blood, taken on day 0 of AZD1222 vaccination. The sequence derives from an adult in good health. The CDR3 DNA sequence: TGTGCCACCAGTTCGGCTGACTCCTACGAGCAGTACTTC. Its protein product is CATSSADSYEQYF.